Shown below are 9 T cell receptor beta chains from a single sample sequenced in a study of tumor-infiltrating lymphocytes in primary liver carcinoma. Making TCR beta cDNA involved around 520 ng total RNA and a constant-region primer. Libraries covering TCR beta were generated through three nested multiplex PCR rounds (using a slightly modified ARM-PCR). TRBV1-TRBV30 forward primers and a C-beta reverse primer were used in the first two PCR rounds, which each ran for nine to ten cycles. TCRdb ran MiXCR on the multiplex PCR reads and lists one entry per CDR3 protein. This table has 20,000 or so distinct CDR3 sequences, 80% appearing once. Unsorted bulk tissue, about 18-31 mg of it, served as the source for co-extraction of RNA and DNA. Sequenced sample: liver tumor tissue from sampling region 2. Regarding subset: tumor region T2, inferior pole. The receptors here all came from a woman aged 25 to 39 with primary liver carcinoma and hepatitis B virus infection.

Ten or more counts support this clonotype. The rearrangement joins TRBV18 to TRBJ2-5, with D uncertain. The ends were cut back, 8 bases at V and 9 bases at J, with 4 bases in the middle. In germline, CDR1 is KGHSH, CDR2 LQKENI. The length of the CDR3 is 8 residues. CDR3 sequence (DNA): TGTGCCAGCCGCCCCCAGTACTTC. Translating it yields CASRPQYF.

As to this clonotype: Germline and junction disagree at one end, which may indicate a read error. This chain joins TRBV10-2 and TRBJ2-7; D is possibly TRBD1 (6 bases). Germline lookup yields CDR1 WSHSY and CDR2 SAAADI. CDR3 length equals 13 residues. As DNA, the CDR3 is TGTGCCAGCAGGGGACGGGGTACGTACGAGCAGTACTTC. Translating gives CASRGRGTYEQYF.

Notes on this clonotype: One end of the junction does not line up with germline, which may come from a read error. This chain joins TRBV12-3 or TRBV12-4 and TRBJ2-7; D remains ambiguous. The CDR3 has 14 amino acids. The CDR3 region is CSSSPGDINYEQYF. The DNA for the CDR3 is TGTTCCAGCAGTCCTGGAGATATTAACTACGAGCAGTACTTC.

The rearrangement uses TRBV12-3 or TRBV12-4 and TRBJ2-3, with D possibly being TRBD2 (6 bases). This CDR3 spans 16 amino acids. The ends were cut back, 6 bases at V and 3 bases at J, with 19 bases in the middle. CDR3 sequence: CASSHAWGVVTDTQYF. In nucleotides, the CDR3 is TGTGCCAGCAGCCATGCGTGGGGGGTCGTAACAGATACGCAGTATTTT.

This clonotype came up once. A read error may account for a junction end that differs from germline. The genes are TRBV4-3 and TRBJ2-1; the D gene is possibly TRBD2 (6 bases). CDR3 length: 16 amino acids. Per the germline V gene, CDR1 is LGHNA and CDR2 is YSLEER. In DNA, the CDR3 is TGCGCCAGCAGCCAAGACGCGGGAAGATCCTACAATGAGCAATTCTTC. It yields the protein CASSQDAGRSYNEQFF.

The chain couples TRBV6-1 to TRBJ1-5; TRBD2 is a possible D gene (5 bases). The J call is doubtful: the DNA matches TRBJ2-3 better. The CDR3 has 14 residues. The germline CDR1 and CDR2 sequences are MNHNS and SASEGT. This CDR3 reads CASTDGVEGQPQYF. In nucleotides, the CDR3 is TGTGCCAGCACTGACGGGGTAGAGGGTCAGCCCCAGTATTTT.

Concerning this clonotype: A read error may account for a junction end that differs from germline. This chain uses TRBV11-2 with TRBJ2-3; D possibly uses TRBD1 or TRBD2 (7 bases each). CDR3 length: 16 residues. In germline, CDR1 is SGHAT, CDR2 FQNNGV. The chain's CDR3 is CASSRRGGLNTDAQYF. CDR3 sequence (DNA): TGTGCCAGCAGCCGCAGGGGGGGCCTAAACACAGATGCGCAGTATTTT.

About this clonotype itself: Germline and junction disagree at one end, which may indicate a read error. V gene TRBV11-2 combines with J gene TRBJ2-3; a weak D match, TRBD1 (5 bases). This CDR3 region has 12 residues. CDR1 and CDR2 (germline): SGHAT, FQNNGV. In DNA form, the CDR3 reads TGCGCCAGCAGCTCGCGCACAGGTACGCAGTATTTT. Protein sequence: CASSSRTGTQYF.

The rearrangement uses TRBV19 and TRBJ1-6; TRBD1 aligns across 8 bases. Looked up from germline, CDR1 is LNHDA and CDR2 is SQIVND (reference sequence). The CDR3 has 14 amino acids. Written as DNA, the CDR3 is TGTTCTAGCTCGGACAGGGTGGGCAATTCACCCCTCCACTTT. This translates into CSSSDRVGNSPLHF.